This T cell receptor beta chain derives from a study of PD-1 blockade in classical Hodgkin lymphoma. Overall study findings and caveats: Causes of the repertoire differences remain undefined, possibly disease activity or prior therapy. Those achieving complete response showed baseline diversity like newly diagnosed patients.

Clones were sequenced by immunoSEQ multiplex PCR, and TCRdb holds only the in-frame ones, with some missing. Here the sample spans just under 30,000 clones, over 75% being singletons. Every patient had relapsed following autologous stem cell transplantation, and cohorts differed in brentuximab vedotin exposure. It was by magnetic negative selection that CD4+ T cells were purified from thawed PBMCs. In germline, CDR1 is WSHSY, CDR2 SAAADI. V was pared by 6 bases and J by 5 bases, with 8 bases between. This CDR3 is 12 amino acids long. As regards this clone: Its antigen is not known.

This receptor was taken from a human donor with classical Hodgkin lymphoma. V is TRBV10-2 and J is TRBJ2-4; no definite D call. This specimen consisted of CD4+ T cells from blood, obtained at baseline. The chain's CDR3 is CASRNWENIQYF. The CDR3 region has the DNA TGCGCCAGCAGGAACTGGGAAAACATTCAGTACTTC.